The source of this T cell receptor beta chain is a study of blood T cell repertoires in COVID-19. Clones were sequenced by immunoSEQ multiplex PCR, and TCRdb holds only the in-frame ones, with some missing. The sample lists 160,000 or so clones, around 84% seen once, with about 16% in the top ten. Germline assignment: CDR1 MNHEY and CDR2 SVGEGT. V shed 4 bases and J shed 7 bases, with 10 bases lying between them. This CDR3 is 12 amino acids long. The chain employs TRBV6-2 or TRBV6-3 and TRBJ1-1; D gene uncertain. The specimen was PBMCs or T cells enriched from blood (not recorded which). This TCR was sampled from a man over 45 who had recovered from COVID-19. The CDR3 loop is CASSSSGSEAFF. The CDR3 nucleotides are TGTGCCAGCAGTTCCTCTGGGAGTGAAGCTTTCTTT.